A single sample gave rise to the 29 T cell receptor beta chains below, sequenced in a study of early T cells in non-severe SARS-CoV-2 infection listed by TCRdb under 2021. Receptors were amplified or captured by 5' RACE. Sequencing used a NextSeq 500. The raw public data were reprocessed by TCRdb itself: fastp quality trimming at Q25, MiXCR clonotype calling, in-frame beta chains only. Rows are unified per CDR3 protein, each entry keeping the most common DNA and genes. Here the sample has approximately 83,000 distinct CDR3 sequences; over 12% occur a single time. The ten largest clonotypes hold around 3.3% of the sample. Source material: whole blood. The receptor set was obtained from an adult who was a healthcare worker with PCR-confirmed SARS-CoV-2 infection or an uninfected control (not recorded which).

The chain recombines TRBV7-9 with TRBJ2-2; 11 bases match TRBD2. The ends lost 5 bases at V and 6 bases at J; junction bases unmatched: 5. Germline assignment: CDR1 SEHNR and CDR2 FQNEAQ (reference sequence). The CDR3 runs 15 residues. The CDR3 sequence: CASSPTSGGPGELFF. The CDR3 DNA sequence: TGTGCCAGCAGCCCCACTAGCGGGGGCCCCGGGGAGCTGTTTTTT.

Turning to this clonotype: Relative to the germline gene, one junction end is altered; a read error may explain this. In nucleotides, the CDR3 is TGTGCCTGCAGACCTGAGACAGGGAAAAGGTACAATGAGCAGTTCTTC. Its translation: CACRPETGKRYNEQFF. This rearrangement joins TRBV5-5 to TRBJ2-1; 7 bases align to TRBD1. CDR1 and CDR2 (germline): SGHKS, YYEKEE (reference sequence). This CDR3 has 16 residues.

This clonotype was detected ten times or more. CDR3 sequence reads: CASSPPHPGERIRGYTF. CDR3 DNA: TGTGCCAGCAGTCCGCCCCACCCAGGGGAGAGGATTCGGGGCTACACCTTC. The genes are TRBV7-9 and TRBJ1-2; tentatively, D is TRBD1 (6 bases). The CDR3 is 17 amino acids. The germline V and J ends were trimmed by 6 bases and 8 bases, with 28 bases remaining between them. From germline, CDR1 is SEHNR and CDR2 FQNEAQ (reference sequence).

This clonotype has a handful of counts. The J gene is TRBJ1-2, the V gene TRBV28; D call uncertain. CDR1 is MDHEN and CDR2 is SYDVKM in the germline V gene. Trimming removed 4 bases from V and 3 bases from J, with 6 bases in between. The CDR3 has 12 amino acids. The CDR3 sequence is CASSWRDYGYTF. CDR3 nucleotides: TGTGCCAGCAGTTGGAGAGACTATGGCTACACCTTC.

This clonotype was detected ten times or more. The J gene is TRBJ1-4, the V gene TRBV7-2; possibly TRBD1 for D (6 bases). The V gene lost 1 base and the J gene lost 3 bases, with 12 bases spanning the gap. Germline V gene lookup returns CDR1 SGHTA and CDR2 FQGNSA. There are 16 residues in the CDR3. The CDR3 sequence: CASSLVGTGPNEKLFF. Here the CDR3 DNA reads TGTGCCAGCAGCTTAGTAGGAACAGGGCCTAATGAAAAACTGTTTTTT.

This clonotype was picked up a small number of times. V is TRBV7-9 and J is TRBJ2-2; D not certain. The V gene lost 0 bases and the J gene lost 6 bases, with 11 bases spanning the gap. The V gene's germline CDR1 is SEHNR and CDR2 FQNEAQ (reference sequence). This CDR3 spans 15 amino acids. The CDR3 protein is CASSLAGHGAGELFF. The CDR3 DNA is TGTGCCAGCAGCTTAGCGGGCCACGGAGCCGGGGAGCTGTTTTTT. The full variable domain, completed using reference TRBV7-9 and TRBJ2-2, is DTGVSQNPRHKITKRGQNVTFRCDPISEHNRLYWYRQTLGQGPEFLTYFQNEAQLEKSRLLSDRFSAERPKGSFSTLEIQRTEQGDSAMYLCASSLAGHGAGELFFGEGSRLTVL.

This clonotype was found a few times. J is TRBJ1-3 and V is TRBV20-1, with 9 bases fitting TRBD1. Trimming removed 2 bases from V and 7 bases from J; junction bases left unmatched: 9. The CDR3 runs 15 residues. Germline CDR1 and CDR2: DFQATT and SNEGSKA (reference sequence). The CDR3 DNA reads as TGCAGTGCTAGACATCCCGGGACAGGGAGTAACACCATATATTTT. Its protein is CSARHPGTGSNTIYF.

This clonotype was seen many times. The chain has TRBV7-9 and TRBJ2-5, with 10 nucleotides matching TRBD1. From germline, CDR1 is SEHNR and CDR2 FQNEAQ (reference sequence). This CDR3 region has 15 residues. V was clipped by 0 bases and J by 5 bases; unmatched bases: 3. CDR3 sequence: CASSLARTGGETQYF. The CDR3 DNA reads TGTGCCAGCAGCTTAGCCCGGACAGGGGGTGAGACCCAGTACTTC.

This clonotype was picked up a small number of times. The chain uses TRBV18 and TRBJ2-1; 13 nucleotides agree with TRBD2. Germline V gene sequence: CDR1 KGHSH, CDR2 LQKENI. The ends lost 5 bases at V and 0 bases at J; junction bases unmatched: 10. CDR3 length equals 19 residues. This CDR3 is CASSAGTSGTLSSYNEQFF. DNA of the CDR3: TGTGCCAGCTCAGCCGGGACTAGCGGGACCCTTAGCTCCTACAATGAGCAGTTCTTC.

The V gene is TRBV20-1, the J gene TRBJ2-3, with 7 bases matching TRBD2. CDR3 length equals 12 residues. Trimming took 4 bases from V and 4 from J; bases not matched to a gene: 2. The germline gives CDR1 DFQATT, CDR2 SNEGSKA (reference sequence). In DNA form, the CDR3 reads TGCAGTGCTACGGGGGGAGCAGATACGCAGTATTTT. Amino acid sequence: CSATGGADTQYF.

This clonotype was detected only a few times. V usage is TRBV29-1 and J usage is TRBJ2-5; no firm D call. Trimming cost V 5 bases and J 1 base, with 14 bases left between them. Per the germline V gene, CDR1 is SQVTM and CDR2 is ANQGSEA. The length of the CDR3 is 14 residues. CDR3 sequence reads: CSVSLLAVQETQYF. CDR3 nucleotide sequence: TGCAGCGTTTCTCTACTGGCGGTCCAAGAGACCCAGTACTTC.

The gene calls are TRBV18 and TRBJ2-7, with TRBD1 matching over 8 bases. The germline CDR1 and CDR2 sequences are KGHSH and LQKENI. The CDR3 runs to 15 residues. V trimming: 3 bases; J trimming: 4 bases; junction bases outside the gene matches: 8. In DNA, the CDR3 is TGTGCCAGCTCACCCTTAGGGACAGGTGTATACGAGCAGTACTTC. Its protein is CASSPLGTGVYEQYF.

This chain uses TRBV9 with TRBJ1-1, with unresolved D. This CDR3 is built from 15 residues. The V and J ends lost 2 bases and 2 bases respectively, with 13 bases between them. Per the germline V gene, CDR1 is SGDLS and CDR2 is YYNGEE. As DNA, the CDR3 is TGTGCCAGCAGCGTGGGAGGAAGGGCAAACACTGAAGCTTTCTTT. It encodes CASSVGGRANTEAFF. The whole variable domain, remainder taken from reference TRBV9 and TRBJ1-1, is DSGVTQTPKHLITATGQRVTLRCSPRSGDLSVYWYQQSLDQGLQFLIQYYNGEERAKGNILERFSAQQFPDLHSELNLSSLELGDSALYFCASSVGGRANTEAFFGQGTRLTVV.

V and J are TRBV10-3 and TRBJ2-5; D perhaps matches TRBD2 (6 bases). The germline CDR1 and CDR2 sequences are ENHRY and SYGVKD. Trimming shortened V by 0 bases and J by 8 bases, and 10 bases separated the two germline ends. CDR3 length equals 13 residues. In nucleotides, the CDR3 is TGTGCCATCAGTGAGTCGGGGGGAAACACCCAGTACTTC. Its protein is CAISESGGNTQYF.

This clonotype appeared a few times. The J gene is TRBJ2-3, the V gene TRBV10-3; D is undetermined. From germline, CDR1 is ENHRY and CDR2 SYGVKD. Trimming took 6 bases from V and 1 from J, leaving 8 bases between them. The CDR3 loop spans 13 amino acids. CDR3 coding DNA: TGTGCCATCAGAGGCGCGGGCACAGATACGCAGTATTTT. It specifies CAIRGAGTDTQYF.

This clonotype came up many times. The rearrangement joins TRBV20-1 to TRBJ1-6; D is ambiguous. The CDR3 contains 15 residues. Germline-derived CDR1 and CDR2 are DFQATT and SNEGSKA (reference sequence). The V gene lost 1 base and the J gene lost 0 bases, with 7 bases spanning the gap. The CDR3 reads CSARAHSSYNSPLHF. CDR3 bases: TGCAGTGCTAGAGCCCATAGCTCCTATAATTCACCCCTCCACTTT.

This clonotype was seen many times. V is TRBV12-3 or TRBV12-4 and J is TRBJ2-2; no definite D call. There are 14 residues in the CDR3. V was shortened by 5 bases and J by 4 bases, with 11 bases between the two germline ends. In DNA, the CDR3 is TGTGCCAGCAGTCCCGCGCGCAGCACCGGGGAGCTGTTTTTT. It yields the protein CASSPARSTGELFF.

This clonotype was recorded many times. The chain combines TRBV7-8 with TRBJ2-1; D remains ambiguous. Germline loops: CDR1 SGHVS, CDR2 FQNEAQ. The CDR3 spans 13 residues. Trimming stripped 5 bases from V and 10 bases from J, with 15 bases between. The CDR3 DNA reads as TGTGCCAGCAGCCAATCCCACGGCCCAGAGCAGTTCTTC. Its translation is CASSQSHGPEQFF.

Only a few counts were recorded for this clonotype. CDR3 in amino acids: CASSSGSGTEAFF. For the CDR3, the DNA is TGTGCCAGCAGCTCCGGGTCGGGAACTGAAGCTTTCTTT. The rearrangement links TRBV11-2 to TRBJ1-1; D remains unclear. The V end lost 4 bases, the J end lost 5 bases, and 11 bases lay between the germline ends. This CDR3 region has 13 residues. The germline V gene encodes CDR1 SGHAT and CDR2 FQNNGV.

This chain joins TRBV7-9 and TRBJ2-7; the D gene could be TRBD1 or TRBD2 (5 bases each). The CDR3 loop spans 15 amino acids. V gave up 5 bases and J gave up 2 bases, with 16 bases separating them. Germline CDR1 is SEHNR and CDR2 is FQNEAQ (reference sequence). CDR3 in DNA: TGTGCCAGCAGCCCACCCGGGACGGCTACCTACGAGCAGTACTTC. Its protein is CASSPPGTATYEQYF.

The sample holds a few counts of this clonotype. V is TRBV7-3 and J is TRBJ2-3, with 8 bases identical to TRBD2. The CDR3 contains 16 residues. J gave up 4 bases and V 4 bases, and 10 bases lay outside the gene matches. CDR1 and CDR2 (germline): SGHTA, FQGTGA. The CDR3 bases are TGTGCCAGCAGCTCGGGAGGGACTCCCTCGGCAGATACGCAGTATTTT. Translating it yields CASSSGGTPSADTQYF.

Only a few counts were recorded for this clonotype. The V call is TRBV6-4, the J call TRBJ2-2, with 10 bases lining up with TRBD2. CDR3 length: 14 amino acids. CDR1 and CDR2 (germline): MRHNA, SNTAGT. Trimming removed 8 bases from V and 4 bases from J; junction bases left unmatched: 4. As DNA, the CDR3 is TGTGCCAGCGCTAGCGGGGGAGCCACCGGGGAGCTGTTTTTT. Its protein product is CASASGGATGELFF.

This clonotype occurred many times. The gene calls are TRBV20-1 and TRBJ2-7; D may correspond to TRBD1 or TRBD2 (6 bases each). The CDR3 contains 15 residues. The V and J ends lost 6 bases and 1 base respectively, with 19 bases between them. Per the germline V gene, CDR1 is DFQATT and CDR2 is SNEGSKA (reference sequence). The CDR3 region is CSAPRGGLVSYEQYF. Here the CDR3 DNA reads TGCAGTGCGCCCAGAGGGGGGTTGGTGTCCTACGAGCAGTACTTC.

Note on this clonotype: This could be a read error, since a much larger clone is one nucleotide away. This chain links TRBV11-3 with TRBJ1-1; TRBD1 is a possible D gene (5 bases). Germline-derived CDR1 and CDR2 are SGHNT and YENEEA. V lost 5 bases and J lost 2, with 9 bases in between. This CDR3 region has 13 residues. Here the CDR3 DNA reads TGTGCCAGCAGCGCAGGGATAAACACTGAAGCTTTCTTT. Its translation is CASSAGINTEAFF.

This clonotype was recorded only once. DNA of the CDR3: TGTGCCAGCAGGGGCAGCGAAAAACTGTTTTTT. Translated, it gives CASRGSEKLFF. The chain combines TRBV2 with TRBJ1-4; D uncertain. The germline V gene has CDR1 SNHLY and CDR2 FYNNEI. V lost 6 bases and J lost 8, with 7 bases in between. The CDR3 loop spans 11 amino acids.

This clonotype was counted ten times or more. The chain uses TRBV5-5 and TRBJ1-1, with TRBD1 matching over 8 bases. Per germline, CDR1 SGHKS and CDR2 YYEKEE (reference sequence). The CDR3 is made up of 14 amino acids. V lost 4 bases and J lost 2; bases outside the gene matches: 4. The chain's CDR3 is CASSHRGTNTEAFF. CDR3 bases: TGTGCCAGCAGCCACAGGGGGACTAACACTGAAGCTTTCTTT.

This chain joins TRBV7-9 and TRBJ2-7; weak D call: TRBD1 (5 bases). Trimming stripped 3 bases from V and 3 bases from J, with 12 bases between. The germline gives CDR1 SEHNR, CDR2 FQNEAQ (reference sequence). The CDR3 has 14 residues. The CDR3 spells CASSFDSGNYEQYF. CDR3 nucleotides: TGTGCCAGCAGCTTTGACAGTGGAAACTACGAGCAGTACTTC. The full variable domain, its missing parts supplied by reference TRBV7-9 and TRBJ2-7, is DTGVSQNPRHKITKRGQNVTFRCDPISEHNRLYWYRQTLGQGPEFLTYFQNEAQLEKSRLLSDRFSAERPKGSFSTLEIQRTEQGDSAMYLCASSFDSGNYEQYFGPGTRLTVT.

The CDR3 nucleotides are TGTGCCAGCAGCGCCCGGATAGCCTCCTCCGCTGCCTATGGCTACACCTTC. This translates into CASSARIASSAAYGYTF. This chain links TRBV9 with TRBJ1-2; D is undetermined. The germline V gene has CDR1 SGDLS and CDR2 YYNGEE. Deletions cut 3 bases from V and 4 bases from J, with 22 bases between. CDR3 length equals 17 residues. The entire variable domain, with the rest obtained from reference TRBV9 and TRBJ1-2, is as follows: DSGVTQTPKHLITATGQRVTLRCSPRSGDLSVYWYQQSLDQGLQFLIQYYNGEERAKGNILERFSAQQFPDLHSELNLSSLELGDSALYFCASSARIASSAAYGYTFGSGTRLTVV.

This sequence joins TRBV6-6 and TRBJ1-4, with D maybe TRBD1 (5 bases). Germline CDR1 and CDR2: MNHNY and SVGAGI (reference sequence). V lost 6 bases to trimming and J lost 4 bases, with 12 bases between them. This CDR3 comprises 14 residues. CDR3 nucleotide sequence: TGTGCCAGCAGCAGGGACCTTTTTAATGAAAAACTGTTTTTT. It specifies CASSRDLFNEKLFF.